These T cell receptor beta chains were read from a single sample in a study of T cells in Graves' hyperthyroidism and ophthalmopathy. TCRdb re-called the multiplex PCR reads through MiXCR, storing one row per CDR3 protein. Among about 640,000 distinct CDR3 sequences, around 20% were seen once, and the ten largest hold about 34%. Sequencing was done on a sample of blood. These receptors were taken from a man between 25 and 39 years old with Graves' ophthalmopathy. The CDR3 runs from the conserved cysteine through the conserved F or W. A D gene is named only where the DNA matches it firmly. Clone size is stated in some rows and not others, as once, few, many or a class when expanded.

j_gene	v_gene	d_gene	abundance	CDR3nt	CDR3aa
TRBJ2-5	TRBV24-1	.	few	TGTGCCACAGGGACTGGTTCGTGGGAGACCCAGTACTTC	CATGTGSWETQYF
TRBJ1-5	TRBV20-1	TRBD1	few	TGCAGTGCTCGAGGGGGCGGTAATAGCAATCAGCCCCAGCATTTT	CSARGGGNSNQPQHF
TRBJ2-1	TRBV10-3	TRBD1	many	TGTGCCATCAGTGAGGGACAGGGGACCTACAATGAGCAGTTCTTC	CAISEGQGTYNEQFF
TRBJ2-5	TRBV3-1	TRBD2	few	TGTGCCAGCAGCCAAGGTTCGGAAACTAGCGGGATCCAAGAGACCCAGTACTTC	CASSQGSETSGIQETQYF
TRBJ2-2	TRBV18	TRBD1	.	TGTGCCAGCTCACCAATGGACAGGGTGGTGGCCGGGGAGCTGTTTTTT	CASSPMDRVVAGELFF
TRBJ2-7	TRBV3-1	.	many	TGTGCCAGCAGCCAAGTTGCCCTGCGCTCCTACGAGCAGTACTTC	CASSQVALRSYEQYF
TRBJ2-1	TRBV20-1	TRBD2	.	TGCAGTGCTGGAGCGGGAGGGCCCTCCTACAATGAGCAGTTCTTC	CSAGAGGPSYNEQFF
TRBJ2-7	TRBV12-3/TRBV12-4	TRBD1	many	TGTGCCAGCAGTTTAGACAGGGGGATGGCCTACGAGCAGTACTTC	CASSLDRGMAYEQYF
TRBJ2-1	TRBV29-1	TRBD2	few	TGCAGCGTTCAGAGGGCCGGGACTAGCGGGATATCCTACAATGAGCAGTTCTTC	CSVQRAGTSGISYNEQFF
TRBJ2-5	TRBV3-1	TRBD1	few	TGTGCCAGCAGCCAAGGCGGGACAGGGGGCCTAGGTGGGACCCAGTACTTC	CASSQGGTGGLGGTQYF
TRBJ2-3	TRBV29-1	.	.	TGCAGCGTTGTTCGTGGGGGGAGCCCAGATACGCAGTATTTT	CSVVRGGSPDTQYF
TRBJ2-5	TRBV6-2/TRBV6-3	TRBD1	few	TGTGCCAGCAGTCTTGGACAGGGCGGAGATGGGGAGACCCAGTACTTC	CASSLGQGGDGETQYF
TRBJ1-2	TRBV27	.	few	TGTGCCAGCAGTGCACAGGGAGGCAATGGCTACACCTTC	CASSAQGGNGYTF
TRBJ1-4	TRBV28	.	.	TGTGCCAGCAGTTTAGAGGGAAGAGAAAAACTGTTTTTT	CASSLEGREKLFF
TRBJ1-5	TRBV2	TRBD1	.	TGTGCCAGCAGACTGAGGACAGGGGGGAGTCAGCCCCGGCATTTT	CASRLRTGGSQPRHF
TRBJ1-2	TRBV28	TRBD1	.	TGTGCCAGCGCAGACCGGGACAGGGGAGATGGCTACACCTTC	CASADRDRGDGYTF
TRBJ1-5	TRBV19	.	.	TGTGCCAGTACCCGGGGCAGTCAGCCCCAGCATTTT	CASTRGSQPQHF
TRBJ2-5	TRBV12-3/TRBV12-4	.	few	TGTGCCAGCAGTCCCAGGCAGGGTGAAACCACTCCCCCCTACTTC	CASSPRQGETTPPYF
TRBJ2-2	TRBV6-2/TRBV6-3	TRBD2	.	TGTGCCACCTATAGCGGGAGGGCCAACACCGGGGAGCTGTTTTTT	CATYSGRANTGELFF
TRBJ2-1	TRBV10-3	TRBD2	.	TGTGCCAGCTCAACTAGCGGGGTCCCTAAGGCCAATGAGCAGTTCTTC	CASSTSGVPKANEQFF